This TCR beta chain originates from a study of blood T cells in healthy people across ages. This CDR3 spans 17 amino acids. Trimming shortened V by 11 bases and J by 4 bases, and 27 bases separated the two germline ends. Germline loops: CDR1 SEHNR, CDR2 FQNEAQ (reference sequence). Alongside a J-beta primer mix, a sample-barcoded 5' primer served in a second PCR lasting roughly 6 to 12 cycles. TCRdb ran MiXCR on the 5' RACE reads and lists one entry per CDR3 protein. The sample carries roughly 1,700,000 distinct CDR3 sequences, 28% recorded once. About this clonotype itself: What it binds is not known.

General study findings and limits: Older age went with lower TCR beta diversity per million T cells, in a roughly linear way.

The draw of peripheral blood yielded approximately 10 milliliters from each donor. Sequenced material: blood. The V and J genes are TRBV7-9 and TRBJ2-1; tentatively, D is TRBD2 (6 bases). The TCR originated in a woman aged 25 to 39 in good health. The chain's CDR3 is CAVEGIGLNIGYNEQFF. CDR3 nucleotide sequence: TGTGCCGTGGAGGGGATAGGACTAAATATTGGATACAATGAGCAGTTCTTC. Filled out from reference TRBV7-9 and TRBJ2-1, the complete variable domain reads DTGVSQNPRHKITKRGQNVTFRCDPISEHNRLYWYRQTLGQGPEFLTYFQNEAQLEKSRLLSDRFSAERPKGSFSTLEIQRTEQGDSAMYLCAVEGIGLNIGYNEQFFGPGTRLTVL.